The 18 T cell receptor beta chains below all came from one sample that was sequenced in a study of post-analysis software for immune sequencing data. Study findings and constraints: Five or six TRBV segments, TRBV5-6, TRBV5-1 and TRBV20-1 among them, were found more frequent in patients than controls.

Built from TCR beta cDNA, the libraries had unique molecular identifiers in them. One entry per CDR3 protein results from TCRdb running MiXCR on the PCR reads. Among about 560,000 distinct CDR3 sequences listed, roughly 46% were seen once. These receptors have no identified antigens. The sample was blood. The source of these receptors is a girl between 10 and 17 years old with multiple sclerosis.

This clonotype turned up a few times. The gene calls are TRBV20-1 and TRBJ2-7, with TRBD2 identical over 9 bases. CDR3 length: 14 amino acids. Germline V gives CDR1 DFQATT, CDR2 SNEGSKA (reference sequence). After removal of 6 bases from V and 3 bases from J, the junction contained 9 bases not matched to a gene. DNA of the CDR3: TGCAGTGCGGGGCTAGCGGGGTACAACTACGAGCAGTACTTC. Translated: CSAGLAGYNYEQYF.

Note on this clonotype: The junction differs from germline at one of its ends, possibly a read error. The J gene is TRBJ2-7, the V gene TRBV7-9; D gene unclear. The germline CDR1 and CDR2 sequences are SEHNR and FQNEAQ (reference sequence). This CDR3 region has 14 residues. The CDR3 loop reads CASSFDRVSCEQYF. The CDR3 bases are TGTGCCAGCAGCTTTGACCGAGTCTCCTGCGAGCAGTACTTC.

J is TRBJ2-4 and V is TRBV12-3 or TRBV12-4; 9 bases are a match to TRBD1. The J segment lost 3 bases and the V segment lost 5 bases, leaving 5 bases of the junction unmatched. This CDR3 is 15 amino acids long. The CDR3 DNA sequence: TGTGCCAGCAGTGAGACAGGGGGGGACAAAAACATTCAGTACTTC. Translating it yields CASSETGGDKNIQYF.

This chain links TRBV6-6 with TRBJ2-5; no reliable D call. The germline V and J ends were trimmed by 7 bases and 5 bases, with 14 bases remaining between them. CDR1 is MNHNY and CDR2 is SVGAGI in the germline V gene (reference sequence). This CDR3 has 13 amino acids. The CDR3 reads CASTREATETQYF. CDR3 DNA: TGTGCCAGCACAAGGGAAGCCACCGAGACCCAGTACTTC.

The chain uses TRBV10-2 and TRBJ2-3; D call uncertain. The CDR3 consists of 13 residues. Germline lookup yields CDR1 WSHSY and CDR2 SAAADI. The V end lost 10 bases, the J end lost 0 bases, and 11 bases lay between the germline ends. CDR3 nucleotides: TGCGCCACCCTCTCAGGTAGCACAGATACGCAGTATTTT. This encodes CATLSGSTDTQYF.

CDR3 sequence: CASSRTSGRAETQYF. CDR3 in DNA: TGTGCCAGCAGTCGGACTAGCGGGAGGGCGGAGACCCAGTACTTC. This chain uses TRBV6-6 with TRBJ2-5; TRBD2 matches at 15 bases. Germline CDR1 reads MNHNY; CDR2 reads SVGAGI (reference sequence). V dropped 5 bases and J dropped 5; count of bases not matched to a gene: 3. The CDR3 extends over 15 amino acids.

The V and J genes are TRBV12-3 or TRBV12-4 and TRBJ2-7; D ambiguous. The V end was cut by 1 base, the J end by 3 bases, with 10 bases between. The length of the CDR3 is 14 residues. The CDR3 DNA reads as TGTGCCAGCAGTTTAGGGACCTCTTACTACGAGCAGTACTTC. This gives the protein CASSLGTSYYEQYF.

This clonotype was found a few times. This chain joins TRBV7-3 and TRBJ2-3, with no clear D. Per germline, CDR1 SGHTA and CDR2 FQGTGA. This CDR3 is 15 amino acids long. Trimming pared 0 bases from V and 2 bases from J, leaving 9 bases between. CDR3 nucleotide sequence: TGTGCCAGCAGCTTAACGGCCTACCCCACAGATACGCAGTATTTT. The encoded protein is CASSLTAYPTDTQYF. Full variable domain (rest looked up from reference TRBV7-3 and TRBJ2-3): GAGVSQTPSNKVTEKGKYVELRCDPISGHTALYWYRQSLGQGPEFLIYFQGTGAADDSGLPNDRFFAVRPEGSVSTLKIQRTERGDSAVYLCASSLTAYPTDTQYFGPGTRLTVL.

This clonotype turned up a few times. The rearrangement links TRBV30 to TRBJ2-1; D remains ambiguous. CDR3 length: 11 residues. Trimming pared 2 bases from V and 10 bases from J, leaving 9 bases between. From germline, CDR1 is GTSNPN and CDR2 SVGIG (reference sequence). CDR3 in amino acids: CAWSFGREQFF. The CDR3 DNA reads as TGTGCCTGGAGTTTCGGCAGGGAGCAGTTCTTC. Looking up the rest from reference TRBV30 and TRBJ2-1 gives the full variable domain: SQTIHQWPATLVQPVGSPLSLECTVEGTSNPNLYWYRQAAGRGLQLLFYSVGIGQISSEVPQNLSASRPQDRQFILSSKKLLLSDSGFYLCAWSFGREQFFGPGTRLTVL.

The gene calls are TRBV3-1 and TRBJ2-7; no definite D call. Germline V gives CDR1 LGHDT, CDR2 YNNKEL (reference sequence). The V end lost 3 bases, the J end lost 4 bases, and 10 bases lay between the germline ends. This CDR3 has 13 residues. The CDR3 nucleotides read TGTGCCAGCAGCCATGGCTTCCCTTACGAGCAGTACTTC. Translating it yields CASSHGFPYEQYF.

Only a few counts were recorded for this clonotype. The V gene is TRBV20-1, the J gene TRBJ1-4, with D unresolved. The V and J ends lost 0 bases and 0 bases respectively, with 14 bases between them. The CDR3 has 17 residues. Germline-derived CDR1 and CDR2 are DFQATT and SNEGSKA (reference sequence). The DNA for the CDR3 is TGCAGTGCTAGAGATTGGACGTCCCCATCAACTAATGAAAAACTGTTTTTT. Protein sequence: CSARDWTSPSTNEKLFF.

This clonotype showed up just a few times. The rearrangement joins TRBV5-1 to TRBJ1-4; tentatively, D is TRBD1 (6 bases). Trimming took off 5 bases at V and 0 bases at J, with 11 bases between the two ends. The germline gives CDR1 SGHRS, CDR2 YFSETQ. CDR3 length: 15 residues. As DNA, the CDR3 is TGCGCCAGCAGTCTACAGGGATCAACTAATGAAAAACTGTTTTTT. Translating it yields CASSLQGSTNEKLFF.

This chain links TRBV5-1 with TRBJ1-5; the D is unclear. Per germline, CDR1 SGHRS and CDR2 YFSETQ. Trimming shortened V by 0 bases and J by 2 bases, and 9 bases separated the two germline ends. The CDR3 contains 15 residues. The CDR3 loop reads CASSLAGQGNQPQHF. CDR3 sequence (DNA): TGCGCCAGCAGCTTGGCCGGGCAGGGCAATCAGCCCCAGCATTTT.

This rearrangement joins TRBV3-1 to TRBJ2-5; 9 positions match TRBD2. V gave up 0 bases and J gave up 5 bases; unmatched junction bases: 10. Germline lookup yields CDR1 LGHDT and CDR2 YNNKEL (reference sequence). CDR3 size: 17 residues. The CDR3 DNA sequence: TGTGCCAGCAGCCAAGAAAGCAAGCGGGGGGCGACGGAGACCCAGTACTTC. Translated: CASSQESKRGATETQYF.

This clonotype was seen a few times. The rearrangement joins TRBV12-3 or TRBV12-4 to TRBJ2-3; no firm D call. V dropped 3 bases and J dropped 2 bases, with 6 bases sitting between them. The CDR3 contains 13 residues. The CDR3 is CASSFGHTDTQYF. The CDR3 coding sequence is TGTGCCAGCAGTTTTGGCCACACAGATACGCAGTATTTT.

V usage is TRBV20-1 and J usage is TRBJ2-5; D possibly uses TRBD1 or TRBD2 (7 bases each). Gene TRBJ2-7 matches the end of the DNA better, so the J call may be wrong. From germline, CDR1 is DFQATT and CDR2 SNEGSKA (reference sequence). The CDR3 length is 13 residues. DNA of the CDR3: TGCAGTGCTCCAGGGGGAGGGGAAGTCGAGCAGTACTTC. Protein: CSAPGGGEVEQYF.

The table lists this clonotype with a few counts. This chain links TRBV6-5 with TRBJ2-1; TRBD2 matches 7 bases. The CDR3 runs to 13 residues. Germline lookup yields CDR1 MNHEY and CDR2 SVGAGI. V lost 10 bases and J lost 8; bases outside the gene matches: 11. The CDR3 here is CATTGTIEYEQFF. CDR3 nucleotide sequence: TGTGCCACTACCGGGACTATCGAGTATGAGCAGTTCTTC.

Points on this clonotype: The germline gene is not matched at one end of the junction; a read error may be the cause. The CDR3 region is CASSSVGTSGFQEAQYF. DNA for the CDR3: TGCGCCAGCAGCTCAGTCGGGACTAGCGGGTTCCAAGAGGCCCAGTACTTC. The chain is built from TRBV5-1 and TRBJ2-5; TRBD2 agrees at 12 bases. The CDR3 is 17 residues long. CDR1 is SGHRS, CDR2 YFSETQ, per germline.